The clone carrying this T cell receptor (beta chain) was counted ten times or more. Per germline, CDR1 DFQATT and CDR2 SNEGSKA (reference sequence). J lost 2 bases, V lost 3 bases, and 4 bases had no gene match. The CDR3 spans 14 residues. This sample stems from a study of T-cell reconstitution after alpha-beta-depleted transplantation in children. Construction of the TCRbeta library involved unique molecular identifiers. TCRdb passed the PCR reads through MiXCR, listing each CDR3 protein once. The repertoire consists of roughly 180,000 distinct CDR3 sequences, with 14% to 15% occurring once and the leading ten covering around 13%.

The sequenced sample was PBMCs from the stem cell graft donor, obtained from the stem cell graft. This receptor was obtained from a human donor who donated a stem cell graft to a child with acute lymphoblastic leukemia. The V and J genes are TRBV20-1 and TRBJ2-3; 8 nucleotides agree with TRBD2. The CDR3 region has the DNA TGCAGTGCTAGGCTACTAGCGGCCACAGATACGCAGTATTTT. It codes for CSARLLAATDTQYF.